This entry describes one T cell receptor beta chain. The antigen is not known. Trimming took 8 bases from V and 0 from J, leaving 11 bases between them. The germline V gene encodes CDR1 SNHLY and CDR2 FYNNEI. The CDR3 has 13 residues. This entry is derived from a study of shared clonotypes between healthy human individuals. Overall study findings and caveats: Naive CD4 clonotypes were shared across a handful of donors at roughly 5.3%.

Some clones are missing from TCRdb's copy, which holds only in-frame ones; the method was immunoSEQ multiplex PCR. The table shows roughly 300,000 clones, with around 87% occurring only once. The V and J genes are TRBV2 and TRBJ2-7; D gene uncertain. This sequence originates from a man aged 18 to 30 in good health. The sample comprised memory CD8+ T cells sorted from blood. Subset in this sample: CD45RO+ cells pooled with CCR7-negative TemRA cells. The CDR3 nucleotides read TGTGCCAGCCGGAGAGGTTACTCCTACGAGCAGTACTTC. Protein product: CASRRGYSYEQYF.